In its sample, the clone carrying this T cell receptor beta chain was seen a few times. What it binds is unknown. This may arise from a read error, as a much more abundant clone is one base away. The record originates from a study of neurological immune-mediated disorders. TCRdb called the 5' RACE reads again in MiXCR, with one record for every CDR3 protein. The sample includes tens of thousands of distinct CDR3 sequences, 3.6% of them seen just once. Between the trimmed V and J ends, which lost 2 bases and 7 bases, there was a span of 13 bases. The CDR3 is 13 amino acids. Germline CDR1 SGHRS, CDR2 YFSETQ. Study-wide points: One related-CDR3 cluster, which may be a signature, held the repertoires of 18 of 34 multiple sclerosis patients after phylogenetic grouping.

The V and J genes are TRBV5-1 and TRBJ2-7; no definite D call. Sample: PBMCs. This clonotype was sampled from a man aged 25 to 45 with multiple sclerosis. CDR3 residues: CASSFRKADEQYF. The CDR3 region has the DNA TGCGCCAGCAGCTTCCGAAAGGCTGATGAGCAGTACTTC. The full variable domain, with the rest looked up from reference TRBV5-1 and TRBJ2-7, is KAGVTQTPRYLIKTRGQQVTLSCSPISGHRSVSWYQQTPGQGLQFLFEYFSETQRNKGNFPGRFSGRQFSNSRSEMNVSTLELGDSALYLCASSFRKADEQYFGPGTRLTVT.